The following is a TCR beta chain sequence with its context. Only in-frame clones appear in the TCRdb table, and some are missing; sequencing was by immunoSEQ multiplex PCR. This sample has around 400,000 clones; around 91% occur once, and the top ten carry around 1.9%. This CDR3 comprises 16 residues. With 5 bases clipped from V and 8 bases from J, the junction kept 15 bases outside the gene matches. Per germline, CDR1 LNHDA and CDR2 SQIVND (reference sequence). The treatment denotes: 15 to 20 received Ad26.COV2.S at low or high dose, single or two shots; 5 received placebo; per-sample allocation not given. Samples were taken on day 63 after the first vaccine or placebo injection. These data originate in a study of Ad26.COV2.S vaccination and SARS-CoV-2 variants.

The TCR originated in a person aged 18-60 years who received the Ad26.COV2.S COVID-19 vaccine or a placebo. The sample here was peripheral blood, taken in a trial of Ad26.COV2.S vaccine versus placebo. This chain joins TRBV19 and TRBJ2-3, with 8 nucleotides matching TRBD2. CDR3 in DNA: TGTGCCAGTAGTTATCCGGGACTAGGGTCTAAGGGTACGCAGTATTTT. Its translation: CASSYPGLGSKGTQYF.